The 13 T cell receptor beta chains below all came from one sample that was sequenced in a study of post-analysis software for immune sequencing data. Study-level points and caveats: Patients showed TRBV5-6, TRBV5-1 and TRBV20-1 among four to six TRBV segments more frequent than in controls.

Their specific antigens are unknown. The TCR beta cDNA libraries contained unique molecular identifiers. Via MiXCR, TCRdb re-called the PCR reads, giving one row per CDR3 protein. The sample contains some 800,000 distinct CDR3 sequences, about 43% of which appear only once. The material sequenced was blood. These TCRs come from a girl aged 10 to 17 with multiple sclerosis.

Comment on this clonotype: One end of the junction varies from germline; a read error may be responsible. CDR3 loop: CSVEVVAGAGEQYF. Here the CDR3 DNA reads TGCAGCGTCGAAGTGGTTGCGGGAGCGGGCGAGCAGTACTTC. The chain links TRBV29-1 to TRBJ2-7; 7 positions agree with TRBD2. The CDR3 extends over 14 amino acids. Germline CDR1 is SQVTM and CDR2 is ANQGSEA.

The J gene is TRBJ2-7, the V gene TRBV4-2; 11 bases match TRBD2. The V and J ends lost 5 bases and 5 bases, in that order; junction bases with no gene match: 8. Germline values: CDR1 LGHNA, CDR2 YNFKEQ. The CDR3 spans 15 residues. CDR3 residues: CASSIRLAGLDEQYF. As DNA, the CDR3 is TGTGCCAGCAGCATTCGACTAGCGGGATTGGACGAGCAGTACTTC.

The rearrangement joins TRBV12-3 or TRBV12-4 to TRBJ2-1; 10 bases line up with TRBD2. CDR3 length: 13 amino acids. V lost 2 bases and J lost 15; bases outside the gene matches: 7. The CDR3: CASSLQLAGVWFF. CDR3 DNA: TGTGCCAGCAGTTTACAGCTAGCGGGAGTATGGTTCTTC.

This sequence joins TRBV11-3 and TRBJ2-4; D is possibly TRBD2 (6 bases). The J call may be in error: the DNA end matches TRBJ2-5 better. The germline V gene encodes CDR1 SGHNT and CDR2 YENEEA. CDR3 size: 14 residues. The DNA of the CDR3 is TGTGCCAGCAGCTTAGGACGAAGCGGGGAGACCCAGTACTTC. Amino acids: CASSLGRSGETQYF.

CDR3 in amino acids: CASSQESQGANVGNIQYF. The DNA for the CDR3 is TGCGCCAGCAGCCAAGAAAGCCAGGGGGCGAACGTGGGTAACATTCAGTACTTC. This chain links TRBV4-1 with TRBJ2-4; 8 bases align to TRBD1. J lost 7 bases, V lost 0 bases, and 14 bases had no gene match. The CDR3 is 18 amino acids. Germline V gene sequence: CDR1 MGHRA, CDR2 YSYEKL.

This clonotype was seen more than once but under ten times. V and J are TRBV6-5 and TRBJ1-5; a possible D gene is TRBD1 (5 bases). Trimming removed 2 bases from V and 6 bases from J, with 11 bases in between. Germline loops: CDR1 MNHEY, CDR2 SVGAGI. The CDR3 has 14 amino acids. The CDR3 loop reads CASSYRGPGQPQHF. The CDR3 nucleotides read TGTGCCAGCAGTTACCGGGGCCCAGGTCAGCCCCAGCATTTT.

The chain is built from TRBV13 and TRBJ2-1; TRBD2 matches 11 bases. Germline CDR1 PRHDT, CDR2 FYEKMQ (reference sequence). The CDR3 is 15 amino acids. Trimming removed 4 bases from V and 7 bases from J; junction bases left unmatched: 6. CDR3 sequence reads: CASSSGLAEFNEQFF. The CDR3 DNA follows: TGTGCCAGCAGCTCGGGACTAGCGGAGTTTAATGAGCAGTTCTTC.

This clonotype was found a few times. This chain links TRBV12-3 or TRBV12-4 with TRBJ2-5; TRBD2 agrees at 9 bases. Losses at the gene ends were 2 bases for V and 5 bases for J; bases not matched to a gene: 12. This CDR3 has 17 residues. The CDR3 reads CASSLRAGGPFEETQYF. DNA for the CDR3: TGTGCCAGCAGTTTAAGGGCGGGAGGGCCTTTTGAGGAGACCCAGTACTTC.

The chain joins TRBV3-1 to TRBJ2-1; D is unclear. CDR1 is LGHDT and CDR2 is YNNKEL in the germline V gene (reference sequence). The ends were cut back, 2 bases at V and 7 bases at J, with 15 bases in the middle. The CDR3 runs 15 residues. As DNA, the CDR3 is TGTGCCAGCAGCCAACTTAGTGCCCAGAGAAATGAGCAGTTCTTC. Protein sequence: CASSQLSAQRNEQFF.

The V call is TRBV27, the J call TRBJ2-3; no definite D call. Per the germline V gene, CDR1 is MNHEY and CDR2 is SMNVEV (reference sequence). With 0 bases removed from V and 6 bases from J, the gap between germline ends came to 19 bases. CDR3 length equals 17 residues. The CDR3 DNA is TGTGCCAGCAGTTTATCCCTCCGGCACCGATTGATGGATACGCAGTATTTT. This encodes CASSLSLRHRLMDTQYF.

The rearrangement joins TRBV3-1 to TRBJ2-4, with a possible D match to TRBD2 (7 bases). TRBJ2-7 matches the DNA end more closely, so the J call is doubtful. Germline loops: CDR1 LGHDT, CDR2 YNNKEL (reference sequence). The CDR3 totals 16 residues. CDR3 nucleotides: TGTGCCAGCAGCTCTTTCGGGACTACCCAAGGGGGCGAGCAGTACTTC. As protein: CASSSFGTTQGGEQYF.

This clonotype was detected a few times. DNA of the CDR3: TGTGCCAGCCCCCCGGGACTAGCGGGAGGAAGGGGCACAGATACGCAGTATTTT. Translated: CASPPGLAGGRGTDTQYF. V and J are TRBV12-3 or TRBV12-4 and TRBJ2-3, with TRBD2 identical over 15 bases. The trim removed 8 bases at V and 1 base at J, leaving 10 bases unmatched. This CDR3 is 18 amino acids long.

This clonotype was seen a handful of times. V and J are TRBV29-1 and TRBJ1-5; possible D gene TRBD1, 6 bases. Trimming shortened V by 4 bases and J by 2 bases, and 15 bases separated the two germline ends. The CDR3 runs 15 residues. Germline CDR1 reads SQVTM; CDR2 reads ANQGSEA. The CDR3 loop reads CSVGETGLGNQPQHF. The CDR3 nucleotides read TGCAGCGTTGGGGAGACAGGTCTTGGCAATCAGCCCCAGCATTTT.